The rows below give T cell receptor beta chains drawn from one sample of a study of beta chain bispecific antibodies for T cell cancers. TCRdb itself ran the 5' RACE reads through MiXCR, one entry per CDR3 protein. The sample carries 20,000 to 25,000 distinct CDR3 sequences, 2% to 2.5% recorded once. Their antigens are not known. This material consisted of healthy donor T cells cultured with leukemia cells, taken from a culture containing a bispecific antibody targeting TCR Vbeta12. Every receptor here comes from a human donor in good health. Some clones in this sample may be carry-over from other donors' samples. Each CDR3 is given with its conserved first and last residue. Fields, in order: D gene, J gene, V gene, clone size, CDR3 DNA, CDR3 protein. The D gene is left open where the match is weak. Not all rows give a size; the values are once, few, many and, for expanded clones, a class.

D gene: .
J gene: TRBJ2-1
V gene: TRBV29-1
clone size: many
CDR3 DNA: TGCAGCGTTGATAATCTGTTCTTC
CDR3 protein: CSVDNLFF

D gene: TRBD1
J gene: TRBJ1-5
V gene: TRBV20-1
clone size: many
CDR3 DNA: TGCAGTGCTACAGGGGGCTTGATGGGTCAGCCCCAGCATTTT
CDR3 protein: CSATGGLMGQPQHF

D gene: TRBD2
J gene: TRBJ2-1
V gene: TRBV4-2
clone size: .
CDR3 DNA: TGTGCCAGCAGCCAAGACGTACCGAGCGGGGGCTCCTACAATGAGCAGTTCTTC
CDR3 protein: CASSQDVPSGGSYNEQFF

D gene: .
J gene: TRBJ1-5
V gene: TRBV6-5
clone size: .
CDR3 DNA: TGTGCCAGCAATCAACGGGGGGTGGGCAATCAGCCCCAGCATTTT
CDR3 protein: CASNQRGVGNQPQHF

D gene: TRBD1
J gene: TRBJ2-5
V gene: TRBV25-1
clone size: many
CDR3 DNA: TGTGCCAGCAGTGAAAAGACAGGGAGAGAGACCCAGTACTTC
CDR3 protein: CASSEKTGRETQYF

D gene: .
J gene: TRBJ2-5
V gene: TRBV19
clone size: many
CDR3 DNA: TGTGCCAGTAGTATAGATCTCGGAGAGACCCAGTACTTC
CDR3 protein: CASSIDLGETQYF

D gene: .
J gene: TRBJ1-5
V gene: TRBV5-1
clone size: many
CDR3 DNA: TGCGCCAGCAGCTCTGAGGGGCGCGGGGATCAGCCCCAGCATTTT
CDR3 protein: CASSSEGRGDQPQHF

D gene: .
J gene: TRBJ1-2
V gene: TRBV5-6
clone size: many
CDR3 DNA: TGTGCCAGCAGCTTGGCGATGGCGGCCGGAGGCTACACCTTC
CDR3 protein: CASSLAMAAGGYTF

D gene: .
J gene: TRBJ2-7
V gene: TRBV18
clone size: many
CDR3 DNA: TGTGCCAGCTCCCTCGAGCGAGTAAGGCAGTACTTC
CDR3 protein: CASSLERVRQYF

D gene: .
J gene: TRBJ2-1
V gene: TRBV11-3
clone size: many
CDR3 DNA: TGTGCCGAGGGGCTGGATGAGCAGTTCTTC
CDR3 protein: CAEGLDEQFF

D gene: TRBD1
J gene: TRBJ2-7
V gene: TRBV20-1
clone size: many
CDR3 DNA: TGCAGTGCTAGACCCTTAGTGCCCCCTACAGGGGGATACGAGCAGTACTTC
CDR3 protein: CSARPLVPPTGGYEQYF

D gene: .
J gene: TRBJ2-1
V gene: TRBV5-6
clone size: many
CDR3 DNA: TGTGCCAGCAGCTTGGTAGTAAGCTCCTACAATGAGCAGTTCTTC
CDR3 protein: CASSLVVSSYNEQFF

D gene: TRBD1
J gene: TRBJ1-1
V gene: TRBV6-5
clone size: many
CDR3 DNA: TGTGCCAGCAGCGCCTTCAGGGGGACCTTTGAGAGTACTGAAGCTTTCTTT
CDR3 protein: CASSAFRGTFESTEAFF

D gene: TRBD2
J gene: TRBJ2-7
V gene: TRBV3-1
clone size: many
CDR3 DNA: TGTGCCAGCAGGGACTTCGGGGGGGCTTCCGAGCAGTACTTC
CDR3 protein: CASRDFGGASEQYF

D gene: TRBD1
J gene: TRBJ2-3
V gene: TRBV14
clone size: few
CDR3 DNA: TGTGCCAGCAGCCAAGGAGGGGGCCCCGCAGATACGCAGTATTTT
CDR3 protein: CASSQGGGPADTQYF

D gene: TRBD2
J gene: TRBJ2-7
V gene: TRBV4-2
clone size: many
CDR3 DNA: TGTGCCAGCAGCCAAGAGCGGGGGGTCCTCAAATACGAGCAGTACTTC
CDR3 protein: CASSQERGVLKYEQYF

D gene: .
J gene: TRBJ2-1
V gene: TRBV5-1
clone size: many
CDR3 DNA: TGCGCCAGCAGCTTGGAGGGCAATGAGCAGTTCTTC
CDR3 protein: CASSLEGNEQFF

D gene: .
J gene: TRBJ2-7
V gene: TRBV19
clone size: .
CDR3 DNA: TGTGCCAGTAGTATAGCTGGCGGCAGCTCCTACGAGCAGAACTTC
CDR3 protein: CASSIAGGSSYEQNF

D gene: .
J gene: TRBJ2-1
V gene: TRBV27
clone size: medium-sized
CDR3 DNA: TGTGCCAGCAGTTTAGACAGGTCATACAATGAGCAGTTCTTC
CDR3 protein: CASSLDRSYNEQFF

D gene: .
J gene: TRBJ2-5
V gene: TRBV5-1
clone size: many
CDR3 DNA: TGCGCCAGCAGCCGTGACTGGTCCCAAGAGACCCAGTACTTC
CDR3 protein: CASSRDWSQETQYF

D gene: .
J gene: TRBJ2-3
V gene: TRBV15
clone size: many
CDR3 DNA: TGTGCCACCAGCAGAGATTTCCCAGGTCCCACAGATACGCAGTATTTT
CDR3 protein: CATSRDFPGPTDTQYF

D gene: TRBD1
J gene: TRBJ2-2
V gene: TRBV6-5
clone size: medium-sized
CDR3 DNA: TGTGCCAGTTGCCGGGACAGGGCCTGCACCGGGGAGCTGTTTTTT
CDR3 protein: CASCRDRACTGELFF

D gene: TRBD2
J gene: TRBJ2-7
V gene: TRBV13
clone size: many
CDR3 DNA: TGTGCCAGCAGTACAACTAGCGGGGGTTACGAGCAGTACTTC
CDR3 protein: CASSTTSGGYEQYF

D gene: TRBD1
J gene: TRBJ2-6
V gene: TRBV10-3
clone size: many
CDR3 DNA: TGTGCCATCAGCAAGGACAGGAGCTCTGGGGCCAACGTCCTGACTTTC
CDR3 protein: CAISKDRSSGANVLTF

D gene: .
J gene: TRBJ1-3
V gene: TRBV4-2
clone size: many
CDR3 DNA: TGTGCCAGCAGCCAAGTAGTTCCCTTTACGGGCTCTGGAAACACCATATATTTT
CDR3 protein: CASSQVVPFTGSGNTIYF

D gene: .
J gene: TRBJ2-1
V gene: TRBV14
clone size: medium-sized
CDR3 DNA: TGTGCCAGCAGCCAAGATCGTCGGGGGTCCCACAATGAGCAGTTCTTC
CDR3 protein: CASSQDRRGSHNEQFF

D gene: .
J gene: TRBJ2-7
V gene: TRBV18
clone size: many
CDR3 DNA: TGTGCCAGCTCACGGGAGAAGGGCAGCTCCTACGAGCAGTACTTC
CDR3 protein: CASSREKGSSYEQYF

D gene: TRBD2
J gene: TRBJ2-7
V gene: TRBV27
clone size: medium-sized
CDR3 DNA: TGTGCCAGCAGTTTAAAGCTAGCGGGGTCCTACGAGCAGTACTTC
CDR3 protein: CASSLKLAGSYEQYF

D gene: .
J gene: TRBJ2-3
V gene: TRBV11-2
clone size: many
CDR3 DNA: TGTGCCAGCAGCTCGGGAAGGGGTAATCCAGATACGCAGTATTTT
CDR3 protein: CASSSGRGNPDTQYF

D gene: TRBD1
J gene: TRBJ1-1
V gene: TRBV30
clone size: many
CDR3 DNA: TGTGCCTGGAGTGACGGACAGGGGTACGAAGCTTTCTTT
CDR3 protein: CAWSDGQGYEAFF

D gene: .
J gene: TRBJ2-1
V gene: TRBV11-2
clone size: many
CDR3 DNA: TGTGCCAGCAGCTGGTCAATAAATGAGCAGTTCTTC
CDR3 protein: CASSWSINEQFF

D gene: TRBD2
J gene: TRBJ2-1
V gene: TRBV7-6
clone size: medium-sized
CDR3 DNA: TGTGCCAGCAGGGGGATCAAAGATAGCGGGGGCCAGAGCTCCTACAATGAGCAGTTCTTC
CDR3 protein: CASRGIKDSGGQSSYNEQFF